The 10 T cell receptor beta chains presented below share a single source sample, sequenced in a study of shared T cell receptors in the human thymus (dated by TCRdb to about 2021). The library was prepared using the immunoSEQ multiplex PCR assay. Imported from immuneACCESS, the table was reduced by TCRdb to in-frame sequences with V and J called. These copies leave out some clones; in studies compared against another copy, an unresolved V gene accounts for under half, and the cause of the remainder is not known. The table for this sample lists hundreds of thousands of clones; around 87% of them were counted only once. The ten largest account for roughly 0.0094% of the sample. The same sample was also studied in work on human thymus T cells.

Sequenced: thymocytes. These receptors were obtained from a boy in the first two years of life with a congenital heart defect. Donor details come from another sample of the same person, matched by shared clones.

The V call is TRBV28, the J call TRBJ2-7; 8 bases are a match to TRBD1. The germline gives CDR1 MDHEN, CDR2 SYDVKM. This CDR3 contains 16 residues. Trimming at V came to 6 bases and at J to 3 bases, leaving 13 bases not matched to a gene. Written as DNA, the CDR3 is TGTGCCAGCAGCCCGTGCGGGACAGGCATACGCTACGAGCAGTACTTC. This gives the protein CASSPCGTGIRYEQYF.

This CDR3 reads CASSPRREGTDTQYF. Written as DNA, the CDR3 is TGTGCCAGCAGCCCAAGAAGAGAGGGAACAGATACGCAGTATTTT. The chain recombines TRBV21-1 with TRBJ2-3; whether TRBD2, the table's D call, matches the DNA was not checked. TRBV21-1 counts as a pseudogene. The CDR3 totals 15 residues.

This chain uses TRBV27 with TRBJ2-3, with no clear D. Trimming shortened V by 3 bases and J by 4 bases, and 8 bases separated the two germline ends. CDR1 and CDR2 from the germline V gene are MNHEY and SMNVEV (reference sequence). CDR3 length equals 13 residues. CDR3 bases: TGTGCCAGCAGTTTTCCAACTTCAGATACGCAGTATTTT. Encoded protein: CASSFPTSDTQYF.

The chain carries TRBV19 and TRBJ1-4; the match to TRBD1 covers 8 bases. From germline, CDR1 is LNHDA and CDR2 SQIVND (reference sequence). CDR3 length equals 13 residues. With 5 bases clipped from V and 9 bases from J, the junction kept 5 bases outside the gene matches. CDR3 sequence (DNA): TGTGCCAGTAGTCCCCGGGACAGGCAAAAACTGTTTTTT. Amino acid sequence: CASSPRDRQKLFF.

The chain recombines TRBV5-6 with TRBJ2-1; no clear D gene. Trimming removed 0 bases at V and 0 bases at J, with 13 bases between. Germline V gene sequence: CDR1 SGHDT, CDR2 YYEEEE. The CDR3 is 17 residues long. The CDR3 DNA is TGTGCCAGCAGCTTGGCGAGTCAATCCTACTCCTACAATGAGCAGTTCTTC. This encodes CASSLASQSYSYNEQFF.

The J gene is TRBJ2-1, the V gene TRBV4-1; D is possibly TRBD1 (5 bases). The V gene's germline CDR1 is MGHRA and CDR2 YSYEKL. V was cut by 0 bases and J by 8 bases, with 23 bases left in between. The length of the CDR3 is 18 residues. CDR3 protein: CASSQDPSRLDSRYEQFF. The DNA for the CDR3 is TGCGCCAGCAGCCAAGACCCGAGCCGACTCGACAGTAGGTATGAGCAGTTCTTC.

J is TRBJ2-3 and V is TRBV15, with D unclear. The CDR3 is made up of 18 amino acids. The ends were cut back, 0 bases at V and 6 bases at J, with 22 bases in the middle. Germline assignment: CDR1 LNHNV and CDR2 YYDKDF (reference sequence). In nucleotides, the CDR3 is TGTGCCACCAGCAGAGATTTAACGCTAGTAGGTCCTGACGATACGCAGTATTTT. Translating it yields CATSRDLTLVGPDDTQYF.

This clone was observed a handful of times. The gene calls are TRBV5-4 and TRBJ1-2; D possibly corresponds to TRBD1 (5 bases). V was shortened by 4 bases and J by 3 bases, with 22 bases between the two germline ends. The CDR3 has 17 residues. Germline-derived CDR1 and CDR2 are SGHNT and YYREEE (reference sequence). DNA of the CDR3: TGTGCCAGCAGCCTCAGGGTTCCGTTACCCGTGGACTATGGCTACACCTTC. This encodes CASSLRVPLPVDYGYTF.

The chain has TRBV11-2 and TRBJ2-7, with a weak D call TRBD2 (5 bases). V shed 0 bases and J shed 4 bases, with 10 bases lying between them. Germline CDR1 SGHAT, CDR2 FQNNGV. This CDR3 comprises 14 residues. In nucleotides, the CDR3 is TGTGCCAGCAGCTTAGAGCCCGGGGTGTACGAGCAGTACTTC. This codes for CASSLEPGVYEQYF.

J is TRBJ1-2 and V is TRBV5-6; D gene uncertain. With 5 bases removed from V and 1 base from J, the gap between germline ends came to 12 bases. The V gene's germline CDR1 is SGHDT and CDR2 YYEEEE. The CDR3 has 14 amino acids. CDR3 bases: TGTGCCAGCAGAAACCTGTGGAGTAACTATGGCTACACCTTC. This sequence encodes CASRNLWSNYGYTF. Supplemented by reference TRBV5-6 and TRBJ1-2, the full variable domain reads DAGVTQSPTHLIKTRGQQVTLRCSPKSGHDTVSWYQQALGQGPQFIFQYYEEEERQRGNFPDRFSGHQFPNYSSELNVNALLLGDSALYLCASRNLWSNYGYTFGSGTRLTVV.